The rows below give T cell receptor beta chains drawn from one sample of a study of post-analysis software for immune sequencing data. Each CDR3 protein is one row after TCRdb ran MiXCR on the PCR reads. The data contain 350,000 to 450,000 distinct CDR3 sequences, 30% to 40% of them singletons. The sample was blood. The receptors were sampled from a girl aged 2-10 years with multiple sclerosis. Each CDR3 is given with its conserved first and last residue. The D gene is left open where the match is weak. Expanded clones are given a class, and other clones once, few, many or no size at all.

TRBV6-6	15	TRBJ2-7	NA	NA	TGTGCCAGCAGTTACCGGGCAGGCGGGGACCACGAGCAGTACTTC	CASSYRAGGDHEQYF
TRBV15	17	TRBJ2-1	TRBD2	NA	TGTGCCACCAGCAGTTGGGGTTTACGGGAGGGCCGCTATGAGCAGTTCTTC	CATSSWGLREGRYEQFF
TRBV29-1	12	TRBJ2-7	TRBD2	few	TGCAGCGCCGCGGGGGGAACCTACGAGCAGTACTTC	CSAAGGTYEQYF
TRBV7-2	17	TRBJ2-5	TRBD1	NA	TGTGCCAGCAGCTTAGACCCCAGACAGGGGCGAACTGAGACCCAGTACTTC	CASSLDPRQGRTETQYF
TRBV5-1	15	TRBJ2-7	NA	NA	TGCGCCAGCAGCTTTCAGGGGCCGAACGCCTACGAGCAGTACTTC	CASSFQGPNAYEQYF
TRBV6-2/TRBV6-3	14	TRBJ2-5	TRBD1	NA	TGTGCCAGCACACGGACAGGGGGGCAAGAGACCCAGTACTTC	CASTRTGGQETQYF
TRBV12-3/TRBV12-4	14	TRBJ2-7	TRBD1	NA	TGTGCCAGCAGCCAGGACAGGATGAACTACGAGCAGTACTTC	CASSQDRMNYEQYF
TRBV4-3	16	TRBJ2-1	TRBD2	NA	TGCGCCAGCAGCCAAGCATCGAGCGGGAACAACAATGAGCAGTTCTTC	CASSQASSGNNNEQFF
TRBV4-1	14	TRBJ2-1	NA	few	TGCGCCAGCAGCCAAGACCCGGGGAGCGAGACCCAGTTCTTC	CASSQDPGSETQFF
TRBV7-3	13	TRBJ1-2	TRBD1	NA	TGTGCCAGCAGCCTCGACAGGGGGCTTGGCTACACCTTC	CASSLDRGLGYTF
TRBV4-1	15	TRBJ1-2	NA	few	TGCGCCAGCAGCCAAGATATTGGGAGAGAATCTGGCTACACCTTC	CASSQDIGRESGYTF
TRBV20-1	13	TRBJ2-3	TRBD1	NA	TGCAGTGCTAAGACAGGGGGGGCAGATACGCAGTATTTT	CSAKTGGADTQYF
TRBV4-2	18	TRBJ2-7	TRBD2	NA	TGTGCCAGCAGCCAAGAAGCCCCTGGGTTGGGGAGGGGCTACGAGCAGTACTTC	CASSQEAPGLGRGYEQYF
TRBV4-3	13	TRBJ1-6	NA	many	TGCGCCAGCAGCCAAGCAGGGACCCCAGGCCTCCACTTT	CASSQAGTPGLHF
TRBV28	15	TRBJ1-4	NA	few	TGTGCCAGCAGTTTATGGGGGGGAACTAATGAAAAACTGTTTTTT	CASSLWGGTNEKLFF
TRBV12-3/TRBV12-4	13	TRBJ1-6	TRBD1	few	TGTGCCAGCAGACAGGGGCGGGTACCACCCCTCCACTTT	CASRQGRVPPLHF
TRBV6-5	13	TRBJ1-5	NA	medium-sized	TGTGCCAGCAGTTCAGTTCAGAATCAGCCCCAGCATTTT	CASSSVQNQPQHF
TRBV7-8	15	TRBJ2-3	TRBD2	NA	TGTGCCAGCAGTCAGCGGGGGAGAAGCACAGATACGCAGTATTTT	CASSQRGRSTDTQYF